This T cell receptor beta chain was identified during a study of shared clonotypes between healthy human individuals (dated by TCRdb to the early 2020s). At the level of the whole study: The cohort included three men and a couple of women between 18 and 49 years of age. Leukapheresis yielded between about 0.94 and 10 billion PBMCs per donor. For each donor, three plates each were used for CD4 naive and CD4 memory, two plates were used for CD8 naive, and one plate was used for CD8 memory. Blood TCR repertoires of five healthy adults were deeply sequenced to estimate repertoire size and the extent of clonotype sharing between individuals. Different laboratories and diverse techniques were used to prepare libraries and sequence TCR repertoires, to increase sequencing depth and limit assay-specific biases.

CDR1 and CDR2 are read off the germline V gene as SNHLY and FYNNEI. The CDR3 contains 11 residues, cysteine and phenylalanine counted. This entry keeps only the CDR3 DNA: 33 bases, framed from base 1. V is clipped by 6 bases and J by 11 bases, and the sequence between their germline boundaries is 13 bases long. CD8 naive samples consisted of CD45RO-negative cells that were positively selected for CCR7, yielding a CD45RA+CCR7+ population without TemRA cells. Healthy HIV-negative adults with no recently reported acute infections or vaccinations were included as donors. Only Caucasian adults living in Nashville, Tennessee, USA were represented among the donors. Blood was collected by leukapheresis, and PBMCs were isolated by Ficoll-Histopaque density gradient centrifugation and then cryopreserved in liquid nitrogen vapor phase. Purity and quantity of every magnetically sorted T cell population were checked by analytical flow cytometry. Genomic DNA was isolated from each sorted fraction and quantified by UV absorbance on a Nanodrop 2000c.

This clone is a singleton in its sample. The antigen this receptor binds is unknown. Per-base qualities were not stored, and no clone one base away is much larger. Overall results and qualifications from the work: Incomplete sequencing was indicated by rarefaction of sorted-subset datasets, despite the large sequencing depth. Clonotypes shared by all four sorted-subset donors showed higher generation probabilities than non-shared clonotypes. The small number of donors limited the genetic and exposure-history diversity represented. Sharing across four donors was observed for around 5% of naive CD4, 3.5% of naive CD8, roughly 2.3% of memory CD4, and roughly 0.4% of memory CD8 clonotypes. Larger estimated clonotype richness was generally found for naive subsets than for memory subsets. Pairwise subsampling led to the expectation that sequencing depth would affect the degree of clonotype sharing among donors. Only blood was sampled, and tissue TCR repertoires likely differ from those in blood.

Using the deep immunoSEQ assay, multiplex PCR amplified TCR CDR3 regions from genomic DNA. For each cell subset, the extracted genomic DNA was distributed evenly across all wells of several immunoSEQ 96-well plates, and each plate served as one replicate. For sorted subsets, roughly 200 ng genomic DNA, equal to tens of thousands of T cell genomes, was loaded into each replicate PCR. Purified libraries were quantified with a Qubit 3.0 fluorometer, sized on a Bioanalyzer 2100, and re-quantified with the KAPA Library Quantification kit. A separate single-read 150-cycle Illumina NextSeq 550 flow cell was used to sequence each immunoSEQ 96-well plate. Per the authors' processing: Because the immunoSEQ output held only junctional sequences and lacked quality scores, the filtering could not match the filtering applied to full-length reads. Sequences were annotated with PyIR, a Python wrapper for IgBLAST v1.9, and V/J genes and CDR3 were assigned using IMGT germline references. Reads were filtered out if the reads had weak V/J assignments (E-value above 1e-6), no CDR3, stop codons, out-of-frame junctions, or ambiguous translated residues. V3J clonotypes were defined as sequences sharing the same inferred V gene, J gene, and CDR3 amino acid sequence. Percentage overlap between repertoires was computed as shared unique clonotypes divided by the size of the smaller repertoire. Repertoire richness was assessed with RTK rarefaction, the Chao1 estimator, and Recon v2.1 estimates of unobserved clonotypes. For all TCRbeta clonotypes obtained by the gDNA method from a handful of donors, generation probabilities were computed with OLGA. Drawn from immuneACCESS, this table holds only the in-frame rearrangements with V and J called that TCRdb kept. Clones are partly lost; checked studies trace under half to an unresolved V gene and leave the rest unexplained. The D gene and trimming were derived from the DNA, and the V and J assignments and clone size from that table. For this sample the table gives about 590,000 clones, of which 95% to 96% were detected only once. Jointly, the top ten make up roughly 0.1% of the sample.

The origin of this receptor is a young woman in good health. The chain joins TRBV2 to TRBJ1-1; a confident D gene designation cannot be given. Specimen: naive CD8+ T cells sorted from blood. The cell subset or site label on this specimen signifies: CD45RA+CCR7+. The DNA reads TGTGCCAGCAGCCCCTGGTGGTACGCTTTCTTT. The resulting protein is CASSPWWYAFF.